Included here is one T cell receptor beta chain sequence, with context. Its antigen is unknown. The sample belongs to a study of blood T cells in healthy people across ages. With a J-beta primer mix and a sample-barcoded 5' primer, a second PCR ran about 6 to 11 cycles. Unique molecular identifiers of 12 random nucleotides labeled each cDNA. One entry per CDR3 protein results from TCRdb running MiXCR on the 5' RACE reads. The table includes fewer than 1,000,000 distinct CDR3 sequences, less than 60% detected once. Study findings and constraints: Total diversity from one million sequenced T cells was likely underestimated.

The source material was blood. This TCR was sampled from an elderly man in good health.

CDR3 protein: CASSPLAGAVDTQYF. CDR3 coding DNA: TGTGCCAGCAGCCCTTTAGCGGGAGCGGTAGATACGCAGTATTTT. The chain employs TRBV3-1 and TRBJ2-3; 9 bases match TRBD2. Germline V gene lookup returns CDR1 LGHDT and CDR2 YNNKEL (reference sequence). The CDR3 is 15 amino acids. J gave up 5 bases and V 4 bases, and 7 bases lay outside the gene matches.